Listed below are T cell receptor beta chains from one sample, sequenced in a study of cytomegalovirus exposure and HLA in healthy donors. Repertoires were generated with immunoSEQ multiplex PCR, while TCRdb's copy carries only in-frame clones and drops some. The sample consists of roughly 190,000 clones, over 80% of them appearing once. The specimen sequenced was PBMCs. These receptors were taken from a man aged 30 to 45 in good health and CMV-seronegative. Each CDR3 is given with its conserved first and last residue. The D gene is left open where the match is weak. Expanded clones are given a class, and other clones once, few, many or no size at all.

d_call j_call clone_size v_call cdr3_aa cdr3_nt
NA TRBJ2-7 NA TRBV6-1 CASSRYEQYF TGTGCCAGCAGTCGCTACGAGCAGTACTTC
NA TRBJ2-3 NA TRBV2 CAYGTPLGGRTDTQYF TGTGCCTACGGAACCCCCCTCGGGGGTCGTACAGATACGCAGTATTTT
TRBD1 TRBJ2-6 few TRBV27 CASSLTSRDRGDTGANVLTF TGTGCCAGCAGTTTAACGTCCAGGGACAGGGGGGATACTGGGGCCAACGTCCTGACTTTC
NA TRBJ2-3 NA TRBV18 CASSPNPGATDTQYF TGTGCCAGCTCACCGAACCCAGGGGCCACAGATACGCAGTATTTT
NA TRBJ2-7 NA TRBV5-1 CASSLQALGLGRAADEQYF TGCGCCAGCAGCTTGCAAGCCCTTGGGTTGGGCAGGGCGGCGGACGAGCAGTACTTC
TRBD2 TRBJ2-3 NA TRBV15 CATSRDGPGLVSSADTQYF TGTGCCACCAGCAGAGACGGCCCGGGACTAGTGAGTTCGGCAGATACGCAGTATTTT
NA TRBJ2-7 NA TRBV5-5 CASSLRGGISYEQYF TGTGCCAGCAGCTTGAGGGGGGGGATCTCCTACGAGCAGTACTTC
NA TRBJ2-1 NA TRBV5-4 CASSPLESYNEQFF TGTGCCAGCAGCCCCCTTGAGTCCTACAATGAGCAGTTCTTC
TRBD1 TRBJ1-4 NA TRBV7-2 CASRGDRGGNEKLFF TGTGCCAGCAGGGGGGACAGGGGTGGTAATGAAAAACTGTTTTTT
TRBD2 TRBJ2-5 NA TRBV19 CASSSVLGTSDETQYF TGTGCCAGTAGTAGTGTTCTCGGGACTAGTGATGAGACCCAGTACTTC
NA TRBJ1-6 NA TRBV28 CASSDTGGQNSPLHF TGTGCCAGCAGTGACACCGGCGGACAAAATTCACCCCTCCACTTT
NA TRBJ2-6 NA TRBV2 CASSDRSGANVLTF TGTGCCAGCTCTGACAGGTCTGGGGCCAACGTCCTGACTTTC
NA TRBJ1-2 NA TRBV29-1 CSVGGVGYGYTF TGCAGCGTTGGCGGAGTGGGCTATGGCTACACCTTC
NA TRBJ1-4 NA TRBV11-1 CASSLNRVGKLFF TGTGCCAGCAGCCTAAACAGGGTTGGAAAACTGTTTTTT
NA TRBJ2-7 NA TRBV7-2 CASSLGGTSYEQYF TGTGCCAGCAGCTTAGGCGGGACCTCCTACGAGCAGTACTTC
TRBD1 TRBJ1-2 NA TRBV9 CASSQQGLGYGYTF TGTGCCAGCAGTCAACAGGGGCTCGGCTATGGCTACACCTTC
TRBD2 TRBJ2-1 NA TRBV19 CASSIGSWTSNEQFF TGTGCCAGTAGTATAGGGAGTTGGACTAGCAATGAGCAGTTCTTC
TRBD1 TRBJ2-7 NA TRBV5-1 CASSLVGQGYEQYF TGCGCCAGCAGCTTGGTAGGACAGGGTTACGAGCAGTACTTC
TRBD1 TRBJ2-7 few TRBV2 CASSPRQGNNEQYF TGTGCCAGCAGTCCTCGACAGGGGAACAACGAGCAGTACTTC
TRBD1 TRBJ2-3 few TRBV27 CASSSTGARTPSTDTQYF TGTGCCAGCAGTTCCACAGGGGCCCGTACCCCTAGCACAGATACGCAGTATTTT
TRBD1 TRBJ1-3 NA TRBV9 CASSVVGTGTIYF TGTGCCAGCAGCGTAGTCGGGACAGGCACCATATATTTT
TRBD1 TRBJ2-1 NA TRBV4-1 CASRQAAGGQGDNEQFF TGCGCCAGCAGGCAAGCCGCCGGGGGACAGGGGGACAATGAGCAGTTCTTC
NA TRBJ2-7 NA TRBV11-2 CASTDPGGTVSYEQYF TGTGCCAGCACCGACCCTGGGGGGACTGTCTCCTACGAGCAGTACTTC
TRBD2 TRBJ2-3 once TRBV6-5 CASSYRQRGTDTQYF TGTGCCAGCAGTTACCGACAGCGGGGGACAGATACGCAGTATTTT
TRBD1 TRBJ1-2 NA TRBV7-9 CASSSAGGGYTF TGTGCCAGCAGCTCGGCAGGGGGTGGCTACACCTTC
TRBD1 TRBJ2-1 NA TRBV28 CASRGGTGVYNEQFF TGTGCCAGCAGGGGCGGGACAGGGGTATACAATGAGCAGTTCTTC
TRBD2 TRBJ2-3 NA TRBV7-2 CASSLVPGLAGTDTQYF TGTGCCAGCAGCTTAGTGCCGGGACTAGCAGGCACAGATACGCAGTATTTT
TRBD1 TRBJ1-6 NA TRBV28 CASREGARNSPLHF TGTGCCAGCCGAGAGGGGGCGAGAAATTCACCCCTCCACTTT
TRBD2 TRBJ2-1 NA TRBV11-2 CASSSGGGSYEQFF TGTGCCAGCAGCTCCGGGGGGGGGAGTTATGAGCAGTTCTTC
TRBD1 TRBJ1-6 NA TRBV5-1 CASSPRTGGYSSPLHF TGCGCCAGCAGCCCCCGGACAGGGGGATATAGTTCACCCCTCCACTTT
TRBD1 TRBJ1-2 few TRBV6-1 CASSDNRGREYGYTF TGTGCCAGCAGTGATAACAGGGGGCGCGAGTATGGCTACACCTTC
NA TRBJ2-7 NA TRBV7-2 CASSQVWDSRGEQYF TGTGCCAGCAGCCAAGTCTGGGACTCACGGGGGGAGCAGTACTTC
TRBD2 TRBJ2-1 NA TRBV5-1 CASSPGTSSNNEQFF TGCGCCAGCAGCCCGGGGACTAGCAGTAACAATGAGCAGTTCTTC
NA TRBJ2-7 NA TRBV2 CASSEAAPLEQYF TGTGCCAGCAGTGAAGCAGCACCCTTGGAGCAGTACTTC
TRBD2 TRBJ2-7 once TRBV5-4 CASSLAGGLNNEQYF TGTGCCAGCAGCTTGGCGGGGGGGTTAAACAACGAGCAGTACTTC
NA TRBJ1-5 few TRBV9 CASSVGREGQPQHF TGTGCCAGCAGCGTAGGCAGGGAGGGTCAGCCCCAGCATTTT
TRBD1 TRBJ1-5 NA TRBV19 CASSHQTGGNQPQHF TGTGCCAGTAGCCATCAGACAGGGGGTAATCAGCCCCAGCATTTT
TRBD1 TRBJ2-7 NA TRBV9 CASSVGWDSSYEQYF TGTGCCAGCAGCGTAGGGTGGGACAGCTCCTACGAGCAGTACTTC
TRBD1 TRBJ1-2 NA TRBV6-1 CASSAQGQHSFYGYTF TGTGCCAGCAGTGCCCAGGGACAGCATTCCTTCTATGGCTACACCTTC
NA TRBJ1-4 NA TRBV18 CASSPQGNMAEKLFF TGTGCCAGCTCTCCGCAGGGGAATATGGCTGAAAAACTGTTTTTT
NA TRBJ1-5 NA TRBV4-1 CASSQDWAGGPQHF TGCGCCAGCAGCCAAGATTGGGCAGGTGGTCCCCAGCATTTT
NA TRBJ2-2 NA TRBV5-1 CASSLRPQGTGELFF TGCGCCAGCAGCTTGCGCCCACAGGGAACCGGGGAGCTGTTTTTT